This TCR beta chain was retrieved from a study of OX40 agonist ivuxolimab in advanced cancers. Study background: In this cohort, patients received ivuxolimab, an agonistic anti-OX40 (CD134) antibody.

Cycle 7 day 1, cycle 4 day 1, and baseline were the timepoints at which blood was sampled. The germline V and J ends were trimmed by 4 bases and 0 bases, with 12 bases remaining between them. CDR3 length equals 16 residues. In germline, CDR1 is MNHEY, CDR2 SMNVEV (reference sequence). Sequencing used immunoSEQ multiplex PCR; TCRdb keeps in-frame clones, though not all of them. Of roughly 59,000 clones listed, 75% to 90% are singletons. The sequences come from CD4+ or CD8+ T cells sorted from blood, collected in a trial of the OX40 agonist ivuxolimab. The genes are TRBV27 and TRBJ1-4; D possibly corresponds to TRBD1 (6 bases). The receptor's source is an adult with an advanced solid tumor such as melanoma, head and neck, liver or kidney cancer. In DNA form, the CDR3 reads TGTGCCAGCAGTTCCCGGACAGTTTCAACTAATGAAAAACTGTTTTTT. Translation gives CASSSRTVSTNEKLFF. Complete variable domain (other parts from reference TRBV27 and TRBJ1-4): EAQVTQNPRYLITVTGKKLTVTCSQNMNHEYMSWYRQDPGLGLRQIYYSMNVEVTDKGDVPEGYKVSRKEKRNFPLILESPSPNQTSLYFCASSSRTVSTNEKLFFGSGTQLSVL.